The present TCR beta chain was sequenced within a study of T cells in tuberculosis. Study information: T cells were selected with CD1B tetramers loaded with glucose monomycolate.

Data came from immunoSEQ multiplex PCR; TCRdb stores just in-frame clones and leaves some out. This sample has tens of thousands of clones; about 97% occur once, and the top ten carry 6.2%. On average around 100,000 T cells per donor were immunosequenced. The germline gives CDR1 MNHNY, CDR2 SVGAGI (reference sequence). This CDR3 region has 15 residues. Trimming stripped 0 bases from V and 4 bases from J, with 12 bases between. The sample taken for sequencing was PBMCs. This clonotype was sampled from a donor aged 10-29 years with latent tuberculosis or without tuberculosis infection. The V gene is TRBV6-6, the J gene TRBJ1-1; D is possibly TRBD1 (5 bases). The CDR3 DNA sequence: TGTGCCAGCAGTTACTCAGGTTCGGGGGTCACTGAAGCTTTCTTT. Translating it yields CASSYSGSGVTEAFF.